The 29 T cell receptor beta chains presented below share a single source sample, sequenced in a study of cytomegalovirus exposure and HLA in healthy donors. 60 Vbeta and 13 Jbeta primers were used in PCR. TCRdb's copy holds only in-frame clones and misses some; the assay was immunoSEQ multiplex PCR. This sample's table reports over 100,000 clones. Sequencing was done on a sample of PBMCs. Receptor source: a middle-aged woman in good health and CMV-seropositive.

This chain links TRBV21-1 with TRBJ2-7; the D call in the table, TRBD2, was not verified against the DNA. TRBV21-1 has pseudogene status. The CDR3 consists of 19 residues. DNA for the CDR3: TGTGCCAGCAGCACTCTCCTAGCGGGACCTTTAATTAGCTCCTACGAGCAGTACTTC. This encodes CASSTLLAGPLISSYEQYF.

The J gene is TRBJ1-5, the V gene TRBV19, with D hard to call. The CDR3 extends over 15 amino acids. Trimming cost V 1 base and J 5 bases, with 12 bases left between them. Germline-derived CDR1 and CDR2 are LNHDA and SQIVND (reference sequence). CDR3 coding DNA: TGTGCCAGTAGTATAGGGCAGGAAAAGGATCAGCCCCAGCATTTT. This gives the protein CASSIGQEKDQPQHF.

The CDR3 nucleotides are TGTGCCAGCAGTGATGCGGGACCCGCAAATACGCAGTATTTT. This gives the protein CASSDAGPANTQYF. The chain carries TRBV25-1 and TRBJ2-3, with D possibly TRBD2 on 6 matching bases. Trimming shortened V by 3 bases and J by 7 bases, and 14 bases separated the two germline ends. The CDR3 covers 14 residues. The germline gives CDR1 MGHDK, CDR2 SYGVNS.

About this clone: Distinct nucleotide sequences in the sample also encode this CDR3. CDR3 residues: CASSPQGSGTEAFF. Written as DNA, the CDR3 is TGTGCCAGCAGCCCACAGGGTTCAGGTACTGAAGCTTTCTTT. V is TRBV7-2 and J is TRBJ1-1, with D possibly being TRBD1 (6 bases). There are 14 residues in the CDR3. In germline, CDR1 is SGHTA, CDR2 FQGNSA. Trimming cost V 5 bases and J 5 bases, with 15 bases left between them.

The chain links TRBV2 to TRBJ2-5; maybe TRBD2 (6 bases). V was shortened by 5 bases and J by 5 bases, with 18 bases between the two germline ends. The germline V gene has CDR1 SNHLY and CDR2 FYNNEI. The CDR3 has 15 residues. The CDR3 DNA reads as TGTGCCAGCAGTCCTTTCAAGGGGAGGCCGGAGACCCAGTACTTC. Translating gives CASSPFKGRPETQYF.

The chain combines TRBV18 with TRBJ2-1, with 10 positions matching TRBD1. The V gene end was trimmed by 4 bases and the J gene end by 8 bases; junction bases not matched to a gene: 8. Germline V gene sequence: CDR1 KGHSH, CDR2 LQKENI. The CDR3 extends over 15 amino acids. The CDR3 DNA reads as TGTGCCAGCTCACTCGGGACAGGGGAACTAGATGAGCAGTTCTTC. It specifies CASSLGTGELDEQFF.

The V call is TRBV5-1, the J call TRBJ2-5; 10 bases are a match to TRBD2. The CDR3 is 15 residues long. Trimming at V came to 3 bases and at J to 5 bases, leaving 7 bases not matched to a gene. CDR1 SGHRS and CDR2 YFSETQ come from the germline V gene. CDR3 residues: CASSYSSGSGETQYF. The CDR3 DNA reads as TGCGCCAGCAGCTATTCTAGCGGGAGTGGTGAGACCCAGTACTTC.

V gene TRBV27 combines with J gene TRBJ2-1; D is possibly TRBD1 (6 bases). V was pared by 5 bases and J by 1 base, with 9 bases between. The V gene's germline CDR1 is MNHEY and CDR2 SMNVEV (reference sequence). This CDR3 contains 14 residues. The CDR3 region is CASSKQGSYNEQFF. In DNA form, the CDR3 reads TGTGCCAGCAGTAAACAGGGTTCCTACAATGAGCAGTTCTTC.

This chain joins TRBV19 and TRBJ2-6; D not certain. V was pared by 7 bases and J by 0 bases, with 13 bases between. Per the germline V gene, CDR1 is LNHDA and CDR2 is SQIVND (reference sequence). The CDR3 is 16 amino acids. CDR3 in amino acids: CASKLGFSSGANVLTF. The CDR3 nucleotides read TGTGCCAGTAAACTGGGCTTCTCCTCTGGGGCCAACGTCCTGACTTTC.

V usage is TRBV18 and J usage is TRBJ2-7, with 14 bases matching TRBD2. The germline CDR1 and CDR2 sequences are KGHSH and LQKENI. Trimming cost V 6 bases and J 3 bases; bases outside gene matches: 7. The CDR3 has 16 residues. CDR3 sequence reads: CASSLGLAGEGYEQYF. The CDR3 DNA follows: TGTGCCAGCTCCCTGGGACTAGCGGGAGAGGGCTACGAGCAGTACTTC. Supplemented by reference TRBV18 and TRBJ2-7, the full variable domain reads NAGVMQNPRHLVRRRGQEARLRCSPMKGHSHVYWYRQLPEEGLKFMVYLQKENIIDESGMPKERFSAEFPKEGPSILRIQQVVRGDSAAYFCASSLGLAGEGYEQYFGPGTRLTVT.

V usage is TRBV28 and J usage is TRBJ1-4; D is ambiguous. The CDR3 extends over 14 amino acids. Between the trimmed V and J ends, which lost 7 bases and 8 bases, there was a span of 17 bases. Germline V gene lookup returns CDR1 MDHEN and CDR2 SYDVKM. The CDR3 spells CASKKMGSEEKLFF. The CDR3 nucleotides are TGTGCCAGCAAAAAGATGGGTAGCGAAGAAAAACTGTTTTTT.

The CDR3 DNA is TGTGCCATCAGATTAGCGGGAGGTAGCACAGATACGCAGTATTTT. This gives the protein CAIRLAGGSTDTQYF. The chain recombines TRBV10-3 with TRBJ2-3; 10 positions match TRBD2. V trimming: 6 bases; J trimming: 0 bases; junction bases outside the gene matches: 3. CDR1 ENHRY and CDR2 SYGVKD come from the germline V gene. This CDR3 comprises 15 residues.

The rearrangement uses TRBV5-1 and TRBJ2-5; unclear D gene. Trimming cost V 0 bases and J 5 bases, with 11 bases left between them. Germline V gene data show CDR1 as SGHRS and CDR2 as YFSETQ. The CDR3 spans 14 residues. The CDR3 DNA is TGCGCCAGCAGCTTGGGTGGGCTTCGGGAGACCCAGTACTTC. Protein: CASSLGGLRETQYF. Full variable domain (outside the CDR3, taken from reference TRBV5-1 and TRBJ2-5): KAGVTQTPRYLIKTRGQQVTLSCSPISGHRSVSWYQQTPGQGLQFLFEYFSETQRNKGNFPGRFSGRQFSNSRSEMNVSTLELGDSALYLCASSLGGLRETQYFGPGTRLLVL.

The V gene is TRBV19, the J gene TRBJ2-1, with a tentative D call TRBD2 (6 bases). CDR1 and CDR2 (germline): LNHDA, SQIVND (reference sequence). This CDR3 spans 16 amino acids. V was trimmed by 4 bases and J by 7 bases, leaving 20 bases between them. Here the CDR3 reads CASSTPIAAPLNEQFF. The CDR3 DNA follows: TGTGCCAGTAGTACCCCCATAGCGGCTCCCTTAAATGAGCAGTTCTTC.

V usage is TRBV19 and J usage is TRBJ2-1; 16 bases are a match to TRBD2. With 6 bases clipped from V and 10 bases from J, the junction kept 9 bases outside the gene matches. This CDR3 spans 16 amino acids. Germline V lookup: CDR1 LNHDA, CDR2 SQIVND (reference sequence). The CDR3 spells CASSAGLAGGPGEQFF. CDR3 nucleotide sequence: TGTGCCAGTAGCGCGGGACTAGCGGGAGGGCCGGGGGAGCAGTTCTTC.

The genes are TRBV2 and TRBJ1-5; 9 bases are a match to TRBD1. J gave up 1 base and V 6 bases, and 7 bases lay outside the gene matches. From germline, CDR1 is SNHLY and CDR2 FYNNEI. The CDR3 runs to 16 residues. CDR3 sequence reads: CASREDRGLSNQPQHF. For the CDR3, the DNA is TGTGCCAGCAGGGAGGACAGGGGTCTAAGCAATCAGCCCCAGCATTTT.

The chain couples TRBV27 to TRBJ2-7, with a tentative D call TRBD2 (5 bases). V lost 5 bases and J lost 2, with 13 bases in between. The length of the CDR3 is 14 residues. Germline CDR1 MNHEY, CDR2 SMNVEV (reference sequence). The CDR3 DNA reads TGTGCCAGCAGTACCGCGGGCGGCACCTACGAGCAGTACTTC. This sequence encodes CASSTAGGTYEQYF.

This chain connects TRBV9 to TRBJ2-1; 15 bases agree with TRBD2. Germline loops: CDR1 SGDLS, CDR2 YYNGEE. Trimming at V came to 0 bases and at J to 0 bases, leaving 13 bases not matched to a gene. This CDR3 spans 22 amino acids. CDR3 bases: TGTGCCAGCAGCGTAGGAGGACTAGCGGGAGGGCCTCTCCACAGCTCCTACAATGAGCAGTTCTTC. The encoded protein is CASSVGGLAGGPLHSSYNEQFF.

V and J are TRBV7-2 and TRBJ2-7, with 10 bases lining up with TRBD2. V lost 2 bases, J lost 7 bases, and 5 bases stayed unmatched. The CDR3 has 14 amino acids. The germline gives CDR1 SGHTA, CDR2 FQGNSA. In DNA, the CDR3 is TGTGCCAGCAGCTTATCCAGCGGGAGGGGTGAGCAGTACTTC. Its translation is CASSLSSGRGEQYF.

The chain couples TRBV30 to TRBJ1-1; 10 bases agree with TRBD1. Germline assignment: CDR1 GTSNPN and CDR2 SVGIG (reference sequence). This CDR3 comprises 16 residues. Trimming removed 2 bases from V and 3 bases from J; junction bases left unmatched: 9. The CDR3 here is CAWSLGWGTGDTEAFF. The CDR3 nucleotides read TGTGCCTGGAGTCTGGGTTGGGGGACAGGGGACACTGAAGCTTTCTTT.

Points on this clone: The same CDR3 can be traced to other DNA sequences in this sample. The rearrangement joins TRBV28 to TRBJ2-7; 8 positions match TRBD2. There are 14 residues in the CDR3. Germline V gene data show CDR1 as MDHEN and CDR2 as SYDVKM. The junction had 6 bases not matched to a gene; V was cut back by 6 bases and J by 2 bases. The CDR3 DNA follows: TGTGCCAGCAGCCATGGACTAGCTCCCTACGAGCAGTACTTC. Translating it yields CASSHGLAPYEQYF.

Points on this clone: A read error may account for a junction end that differs from germline. The chain is built from TRBV7-9 and TRBJ1-3, with D uncertain. The V gene's germline CDR1 is SEHNR and CDR2 FQNEAQ (reference sequence). The CDR3 is 16 amino acids. In DNA form, the CDR3 reads TGTGCCAGCAGCTCTGAAGACCCCGGCTCTGGAGACACCATATATTTT. It codes for CASSSEDPGSGDTIYF.

This rearrangement joins TRBV7-3 to TRBJ2-2; a weak D match, TRBD2 (6 bases). The CDR3 length is 15 residues. Trimming cost V 6 bases and J 4 bases, with 15 bases left between them. Looked up from germline, CDR1 is SGHTA and CDR2 is FQGTGA. The CDR3 coding sequence is TGTGCCAGCAGTCCCGGCCCAGCGGGCACCGGGGAGCTGTTTTTT. The encoded protein is CASSPGPAGTGELFF.

The chain carries TRBV7-2 and TRBJ1-1; TRBD1 matches at 9 bases. This CDR3 region has 13 residues. CDR1 is SGHTA, CDR2 FQGNSA, per germline. V lost 2 bases, J lost 7 bases, and 2 bases stayed unmatched. Here the CDR3 DNA reads TGTGCCAGCAGCTTAAGACAGGGGGGTGAAGCTTTCTTT. Translating gives CASSLRQGGEAFF.

The rearrangement links TRBV7-3 to TRBJ2-2; the D is unclear. CDR1 and CDR2 from the germline V gene are SGHTA and FQGTGA. The V end was cut by 5 bases, the J end by 7 bases, with 11 bases between. The CDR3 consists of 13 residues. CDR3 protein: CASSPSVNGELFF. The CDR3 nucleotides are TGTGCCAGCAGCCCCTCGGTCAACGGGGAGCTGTTTTTT.

The rearrangement uses TRBV7-2 and TRBJ2-5, with D possibly being TRBD2 (6 bases). The CDR3 extends over 14 amino acids. The germline V and J ends were trimmed by 5 bases and 5 bases, with 15 bases remaining between them. Germline V CDR1 and CDR2: SGHTA, FQGNSA. CDR3 amino acids: CASSRRDSLETQYF. The DNA of the CDR3 is TGTGCCAGCAGCCGAAGGGACTCACTGGAGACCCAGTACTTC.

V usage is TRBV25-1 and J usage is TRBJ2-7; no reliable D call. Germline values: CDR1 MGHDK, CDR2 SYGVNS. The V end lost 8 bases, the J end lost 0 bases, and 5 bases lay between the germline ends. The CDR3 is 11 residues long. The CDR3 DNA reads as TGTGCCAGCCTATACTCCTACGAGCAGTACTTC. Residues: CASLYSYEQYF.

The chain uses TRBV9 and TRBJ2-7, with TRBD2 identical over 11 bases. CDR3 size: 15 residues. CDR1 and CDR2 from the germline V gene are SGDLS and YYNGEE. The V gene end was trimmed by 4 bases and the J gene end by 2 bases; junction bases not matched to a gene: 5. The CDR3 coding sequence is TGTGCCAGCAGCCTCGGGACTAGCGGCGCCTACGAGCAGTACTTC. It codes for CASSLGTSGAYEQYF.

The chain recombines TRBV11-3 with TRBJ2-1; 7 bases agree with TRBD2. CDR1 is SGHNT and CDR2 is YENEEA in the germline V gene. This CDR3 has 15 amino acids. Unmatched junction bases numbered 7, after V lost 2 bases and J lost 6 bases. DNA of the CDR3: TGTGCCAGCAGCTTATACGCGGGAGAGGGCAATGAGCAGTTCTTC. Its translation: CASSLYAGEGNEQFF.